This T cell receptor (beta chain) was documented in a study of cytomegalovirus exposure and HLA in healthy donors. PCR employed 60 Vbeta and 13 Jbeta primers. Some clones are missing from TCRdb's copy, which holds only in-frame ones; the method was immunoSEQ multiplex PCR. The sample has over 75,000 clones, 60% to 85% seen once; the top ten hold 16%. A word on this clone: The antigen remains unidentified.

There were likely unrecorded immune exposures, though donors were nominally healthy when sampled. Study-level findings and limits: Immune exposure information comprised only CMV serostatus. In vitro, a few CMV-associated chains proved specific for CMV antigens. An analysis that came later showed most CMV-associated TCR beta chains appearing HLA-restricted.

The CDR3 is 16 amino acids. The V gene's germline CDR1 is MNHEY and CDR2 SVGAGI. The V and J ends lost 2 bases and 3 bases, in that order; junction bases with no gene match: 4. The receptor comes from a man in his fifties or sixties in good health and CMV-seropositive. The chain joins TRBV6-5 to TRBJ2-2; 9 nucleotides agree with TRBD2. The material sequenced was PBMCs. Written as DNA, the CDR3 is TGTGCCAGCAGTTACGGCGGGGGGGCGGACACCGGGGAGCTGTTTTTT. Translation: CASSYGGGADTGELFF.